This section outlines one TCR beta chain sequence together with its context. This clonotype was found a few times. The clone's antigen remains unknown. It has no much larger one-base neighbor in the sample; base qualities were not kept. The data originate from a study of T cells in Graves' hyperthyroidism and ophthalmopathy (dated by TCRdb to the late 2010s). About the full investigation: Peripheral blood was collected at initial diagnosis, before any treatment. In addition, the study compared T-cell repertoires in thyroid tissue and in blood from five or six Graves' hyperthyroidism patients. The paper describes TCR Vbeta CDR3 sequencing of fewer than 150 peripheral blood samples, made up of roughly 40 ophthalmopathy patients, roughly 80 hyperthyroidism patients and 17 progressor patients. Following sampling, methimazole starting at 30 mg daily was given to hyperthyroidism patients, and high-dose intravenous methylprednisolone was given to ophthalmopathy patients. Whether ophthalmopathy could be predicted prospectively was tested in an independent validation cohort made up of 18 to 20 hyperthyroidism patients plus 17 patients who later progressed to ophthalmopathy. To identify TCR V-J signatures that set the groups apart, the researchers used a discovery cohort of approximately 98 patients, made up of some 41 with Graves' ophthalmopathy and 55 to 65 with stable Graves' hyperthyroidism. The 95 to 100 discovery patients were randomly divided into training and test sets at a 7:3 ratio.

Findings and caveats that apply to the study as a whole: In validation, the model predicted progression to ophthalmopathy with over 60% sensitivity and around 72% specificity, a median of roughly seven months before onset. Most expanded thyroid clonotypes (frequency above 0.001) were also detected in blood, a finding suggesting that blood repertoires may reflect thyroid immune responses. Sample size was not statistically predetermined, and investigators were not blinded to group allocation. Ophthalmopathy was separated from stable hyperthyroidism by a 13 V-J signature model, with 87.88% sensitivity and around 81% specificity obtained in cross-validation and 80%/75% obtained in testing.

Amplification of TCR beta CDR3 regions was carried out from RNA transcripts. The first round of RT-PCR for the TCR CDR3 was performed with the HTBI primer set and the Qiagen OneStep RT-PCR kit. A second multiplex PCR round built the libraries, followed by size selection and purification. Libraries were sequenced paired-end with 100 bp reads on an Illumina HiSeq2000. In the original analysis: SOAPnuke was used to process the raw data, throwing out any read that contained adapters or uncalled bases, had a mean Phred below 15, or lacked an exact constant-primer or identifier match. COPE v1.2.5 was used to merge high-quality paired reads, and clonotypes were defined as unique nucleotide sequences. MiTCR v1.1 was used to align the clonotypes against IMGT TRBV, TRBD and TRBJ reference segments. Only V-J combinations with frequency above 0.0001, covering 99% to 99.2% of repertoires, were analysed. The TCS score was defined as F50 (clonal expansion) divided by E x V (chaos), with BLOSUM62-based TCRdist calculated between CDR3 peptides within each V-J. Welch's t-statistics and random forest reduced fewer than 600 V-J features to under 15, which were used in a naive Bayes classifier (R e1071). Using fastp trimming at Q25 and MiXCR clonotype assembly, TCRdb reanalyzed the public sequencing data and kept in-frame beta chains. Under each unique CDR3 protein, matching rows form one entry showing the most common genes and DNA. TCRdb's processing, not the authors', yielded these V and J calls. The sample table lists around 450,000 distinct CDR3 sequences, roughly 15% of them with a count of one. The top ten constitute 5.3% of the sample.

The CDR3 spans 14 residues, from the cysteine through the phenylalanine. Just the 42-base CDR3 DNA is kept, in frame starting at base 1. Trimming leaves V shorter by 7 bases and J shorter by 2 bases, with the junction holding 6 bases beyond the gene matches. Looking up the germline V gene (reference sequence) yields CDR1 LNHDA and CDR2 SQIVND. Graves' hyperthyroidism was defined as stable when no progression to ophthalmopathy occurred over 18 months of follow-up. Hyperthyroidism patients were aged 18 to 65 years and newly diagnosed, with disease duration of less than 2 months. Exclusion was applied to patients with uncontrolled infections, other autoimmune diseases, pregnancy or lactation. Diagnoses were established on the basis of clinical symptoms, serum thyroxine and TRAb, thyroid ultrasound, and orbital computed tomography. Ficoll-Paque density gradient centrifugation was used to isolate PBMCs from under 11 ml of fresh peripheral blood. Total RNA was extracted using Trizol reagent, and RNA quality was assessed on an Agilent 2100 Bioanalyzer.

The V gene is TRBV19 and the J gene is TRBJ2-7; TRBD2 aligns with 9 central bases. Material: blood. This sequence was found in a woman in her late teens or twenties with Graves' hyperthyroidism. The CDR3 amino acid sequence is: CASNPSGITYEQYF. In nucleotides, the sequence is TGTGCCAGTAATCCTAGCGGGATCACCTACGAGCAGTACTTC.